The 5 T cell receptor beta chains in this list originate from one sample, sequenced in a study of blood T cell repertoires in COVID-19 (dated by TCRdb to about 2020). Libraries were made using the immunoSEQ multiplex PCR assay. TCRdb took over this immuneACCESS table, retaining in-frame rearrangements with V and J assigned. Such tables are incomplete; in checked studies, under half of the missing clones stem from an unresolved V gene, and the remainder is unexplained. In all, the sample holds hundreds of thousands of clones, and roughly 90% of those were seen once. More than 8.5% of the sample lies in the top ten. Sequencing was carried out using PBMCs or T cells enriched from blood (not recorded which). The receptors originated from a woman aged 18-35 years who had recovered from COVID-19.

CDR3 protein: CASSTRPPGREQYF. In DNA, the CDR3 is TGTGCCAGTAGTACAAGGCCCCCCGGGAGGGAGCAGTACTTC. The chain has TRBV19 and TRBJ2-7, with 7 bases aligning to TRBD2. The J segment lost 7 bases and the V segment lost 4 bases, leaving 10 bases of the junction unmatched. Per the germline V gene, CDR1 is LNHDA and CDR2 is SQIVND (reference sequence). The CDR3 length is 14 residues.

This rearrangement joins TRBV28 to TRBJ1-5; D might be TRBD1 (6 bases). Trimming left V 6 bases short and J 5 bases short, with 17 bases between. The CDR3 is 15 residues long. Germline V gives CDR1 MDHEN, CDR2 SYDVKM. CDR3 in DNA: TGTGCCAGCAGACGGGGGGGCTCTGGGGATCAGCCCCAGCATTTT. Translation gives CASRRGGSGDQPQHF. The variable domain in full, completed from reference TRBV28 and TRBJ1-5, reads DVKVTQSSRYLVKRTGEKVFLECVQDMDHENMFWYRQDPGLGLRLIYFSYDVKMKEKGDIPEGYSVSREKKERFSLILESASTNQTSMYLCASRRGGSGDQPQHFGDGTRLSIL.

The chain has TRBV10-3 and TRBJ1-1, with TRBD1 as a possible D gene (5 bases). V was cut by 6 bases and J by 3 bases, with 14 bases left in between. The CDR3 spans 14 residues. From germline, CDR1 is ENHRY and CDR2 SYGVKD. CDR3 in DNA: TGTGCCATCAGCAGAACATTAGGGGACACTGAAGCTTTCTTT. Translated: CAISRTLGDTEAFF.

The chain carries TRBV7-2 and TRBJ1-2; D is unclear. Germline-derived CDR1 and CDR2 are SGHTA and FQGNSA. V was cut by 4 bases and J by 4 bases, with 10 bases left in between. The CDR3 totals 13 residues. The CDR3 reads CASSSPSLYGYTF. The CDR3 region has the DNA TGTGCCAGCAGCTCCCCCTCTCTCTATGGCTACACCTTC.

The chain combines TRBV18 with TRBJ2-7, with D possibly matching TRBD2 (6 bases). CDR3 length equals 14 residues. The V and J ends lost 6 bases and 7 bases respectively, with 19 bases between them. Germline assignment: CDR1 KGHSH and CDR2 LQKENI. The CDR3 nucleotides read TGTGCCAGCTCGGAGGGACGTACCGCTTCGGAGCAGTACTTC. Translating gives CASSEGRTASEQYF.